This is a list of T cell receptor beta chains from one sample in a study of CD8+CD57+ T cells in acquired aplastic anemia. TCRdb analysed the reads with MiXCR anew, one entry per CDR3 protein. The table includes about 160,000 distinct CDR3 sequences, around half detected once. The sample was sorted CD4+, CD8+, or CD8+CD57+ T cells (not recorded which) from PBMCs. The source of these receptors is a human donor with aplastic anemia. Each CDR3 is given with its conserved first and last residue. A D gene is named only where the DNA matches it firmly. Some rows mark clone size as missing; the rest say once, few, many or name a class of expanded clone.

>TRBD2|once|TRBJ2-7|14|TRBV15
TGTGCCACCAGCAGAGAGACCGGGACTAGCGAGCAGTACTTC
CATSRETGTSEQYF
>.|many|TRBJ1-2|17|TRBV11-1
TGTGCCAGCAGCTTAAACGCGGGGGAGAGGCTACTAGATGGCTACACCTTC
CASSLNAGERLLDGYTF
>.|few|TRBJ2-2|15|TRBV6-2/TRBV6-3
TGTGCCAGCAGTGACCAGGGGAGGGACACCGGGGAGCTGTTTTTT
CASSDQGRDTGELFF
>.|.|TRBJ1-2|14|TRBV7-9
TGTGCCAGCAGCCCACACAGGGATAACTATGGCTACACCTTC
CASSPHRDNYGYTF
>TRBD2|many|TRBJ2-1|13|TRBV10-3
TGTGCCATCAGAGGACTAGCGGAGGATGAGCAGTTCTTC
CAIRGLAEDEQFF
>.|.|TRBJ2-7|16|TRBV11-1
TGTGCCAGCAGCGACGCGACAGGACTAAGGATGTACGAGCAGTACTTC
CASSDATGLRMYEQYF
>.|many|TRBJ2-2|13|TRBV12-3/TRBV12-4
TGTGCCAGCAGTTATATTGACACCGGGGAGCTGTTTTTT
CASSYIDTGELFF
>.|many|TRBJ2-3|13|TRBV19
TGTGCCAGTAGTATTCAGGGCACAGATACGCAGTATTTT
CASSIQGTDTQYF
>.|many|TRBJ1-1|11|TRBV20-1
TGCAGGGGAGACAGGAGCACTGAAGCTTTCTTT
CRGDRSTEAFF
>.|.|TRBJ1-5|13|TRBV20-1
TGCAGTGCTAGAGATCCGGGGAAGGGGCCCCAGCATTTT
CSARDPGKGPQHF
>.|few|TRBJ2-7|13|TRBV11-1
TGTGCCAGCAGCTTGACAGCCTACTACGAGCAGTACTTC
CASSLTAYYEQYF
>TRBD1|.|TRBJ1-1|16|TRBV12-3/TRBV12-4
TGTGCCAGCAGTTTTTCGACAGGGGGCTTGGACTCTGAAGCTTTCTTT
CASSFSTGGLDSEAFF
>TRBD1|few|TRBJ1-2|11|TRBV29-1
TGCAGCGGGGGACAGAACTATGGCTACACCTTC
CSGGQNYGYTF
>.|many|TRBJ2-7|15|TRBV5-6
TGTGCCAGCAGCTTAAGTACCAGGACGGCCTACGAGCAGTACTTC
CASSLSTRTAYEQYF
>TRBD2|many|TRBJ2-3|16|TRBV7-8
TGTGCCAGCAGCCCGGGACTAGCGGGAGGGACAGATACGCAGTATTTT
CASSPGLAGGTDTQYF
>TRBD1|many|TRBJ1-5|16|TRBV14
TGTGCCAGCAGCCAAGATGATCGACAGGGGAATCAGCCCCAGCATTTT
CASSQDDRQGNQPQHF
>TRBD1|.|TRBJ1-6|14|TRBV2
TGTGCCAGCAGTGAAGGACAGGGAGGTTCACCCCTCCACTTT
CASSEGQGGSPLHF
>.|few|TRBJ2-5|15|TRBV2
TGTGCCAGCAGTGATAGGCGGGGCACACTTGGGACCCAGTACTTC
CASSDRRGTLGTQYF
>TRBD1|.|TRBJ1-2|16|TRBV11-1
TGTGCCAGCAGCTCGCAATTCGGGACAGCTAACTATGGCTACACCTTC
CASSSQFGTANYGYTF
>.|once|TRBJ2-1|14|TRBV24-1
TGTGCCACCAGTCGGCGGGGCTCCTACAATGAGCAGTTCTTC
CATSRRGSYNEQFF
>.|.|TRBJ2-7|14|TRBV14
TGTGCCAGCAGCCCAAAGCCAGGCGGGACTGAGCAGTACTTC
CASSPKPGGTEQYF
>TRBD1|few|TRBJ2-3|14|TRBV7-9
TGTGCCAGCAGCGATCCAGGGGGAACAGATACGCAGTATTTT
CASSDPGGTDTQYF
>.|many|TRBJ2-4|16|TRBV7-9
TGTGCCAGCAGTCCTAGGTGGGGAGGAGACAAAAACATTCAGTACTTC
CASSPRWGGDKNIQYF
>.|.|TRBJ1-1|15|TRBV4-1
TGCGCCAGCAGCCAAGATAGCACCCTAGGGACTGAAGCTTTCTTT
CASSQDSTLGTEAFF
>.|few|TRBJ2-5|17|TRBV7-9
TGTGCCAGCAGCTTAGGTGACCTTAGGGGGTTGGATGAGACCCAGTACTTC
CASSLGDLRGLDETQYF
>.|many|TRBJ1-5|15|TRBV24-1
TGTGCCACCAGTGATAGTTGGGGGCTCGGTCAGCCCCAGCATTTT
CATSDSWGLGQPQHF
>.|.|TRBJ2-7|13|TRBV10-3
TGTGCCATCAGTGAGACAGGCACCTACGAGCAGTACTTC
CAISETGTYEQYF
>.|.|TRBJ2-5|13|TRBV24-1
TGTGCCACCAGTGTAACGGGGCAAGAGACCCAGTACTTC
CATSVTGQETQYF
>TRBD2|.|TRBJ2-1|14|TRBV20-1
TGCAGTGCTAGCGGGGGACTAGAGTACGGCGAGCAGTTCTTC
CSASGGLEYGEQFF
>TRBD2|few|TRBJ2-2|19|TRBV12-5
TGTGCTAGTGGTTTCGGGCTAGCGGGAGGGCCCTTGGAGACCGGGGAGCTGTTTTTT
CASGFGLAGGPLETGELFF
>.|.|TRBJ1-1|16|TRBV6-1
TGTGCCAGCAGTCTTCCAGCGGGACTCTCCACCGGGGAAGCTTTCTTT
CASSLPAGLSTGEAFF
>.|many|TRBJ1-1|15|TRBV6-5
TGTGCTAGCAGTTACTCGTCGAGGGGAGGCACTGAAGCTTTCTTT
CASSYSSRGGTEAFF
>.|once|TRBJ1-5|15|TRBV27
TGTGCCAGCACTCCATCTTGGGGGGGAAATCAGCCCCAGCATTTT
CASTPSWGGNQPQHF
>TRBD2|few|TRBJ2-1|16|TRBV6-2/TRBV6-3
TGTGCCAGCAGTTACGCGGCTAGCGGCCCCTACAATGAGCAGTTCTTC
CASSYAASGPYNEQFF
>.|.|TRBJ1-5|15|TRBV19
TGTGCCAGTAGTATAGATAACGGAGTCAATCAGCCCCAGCATTTT
CASSIDNGVNQPQHF
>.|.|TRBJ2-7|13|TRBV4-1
TGCGCCAGCAGCCAAGGGAAGGGTTCCGAGCAGTACTTC
CASSQGKGSEQYF
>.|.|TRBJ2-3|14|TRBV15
TGTGCCACCAGCCCAGGGGGGGGCACAGATACGCAGTATTTT
CATSPGGGTDTQYF
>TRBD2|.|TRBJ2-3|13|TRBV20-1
TGCATCGCTACTAGCGGGAACACAGATACGCAGTATTTT
CIATSGNTDTQYF
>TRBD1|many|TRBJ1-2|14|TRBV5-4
TGTGCCAGCAGATATACAGGGGTTGGTTATGGCTACACCTTC
CASRYTGVGYGYTF
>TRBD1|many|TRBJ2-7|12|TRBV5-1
TGCGCCAGCGGGGACAGTACCTACGAGCAGTACTTC
CASGDSTYEQYF
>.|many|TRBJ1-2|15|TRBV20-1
TGCAGTGCTAGAGACCCCAAGGAGGAGAACTATGGCTACACCTTC
CSARDPKEENYGYTF
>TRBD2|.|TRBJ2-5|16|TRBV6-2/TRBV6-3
TGTGCCAGCAGTTCCACTAGCGGGGGGGCTTCGGCGACCCAGTACTTC
CASSSTSGGASATQYF
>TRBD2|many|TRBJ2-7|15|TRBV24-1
TGTGCCACCAGTGACTCAACTAGCGGGGGGTACGAGCAGTACTTC
CATSDSTSGGYEQYF
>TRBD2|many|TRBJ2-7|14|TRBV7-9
TGTGCCAGCAGCTTAGCTAGCGGGATGAGTGAGCAGTACTTC
CASSLASGMSEQYF
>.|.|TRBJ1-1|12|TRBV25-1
TGTGCCAGCAGTGTCATGAACACTGAAGCTTTCTTT
CASSVMNTEAFF
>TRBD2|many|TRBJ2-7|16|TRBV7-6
TGTGCCAGCAGCCCGGTGGGCAGCGGGGCTCACTACGAGCAGTACTTC
CASSPVGSGAHYEQYF
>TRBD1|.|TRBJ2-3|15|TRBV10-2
TGCGCCAGCAGTGGCGGGACAGGGGGCACAGATACGCAGTATTTT
CASSGGTGGTDTQYF
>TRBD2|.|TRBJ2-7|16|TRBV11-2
TGTGCCAGCAGAGAGTGGTCTAGCGGGAGGGTCTCCGAGCAGTACTTC
CASREWSSGRVSEQYF
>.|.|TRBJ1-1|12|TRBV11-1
TGTGCCAGCAGCTTGGGGGACACTGGAGCTTTCTTC
CASSLGDTGAFF
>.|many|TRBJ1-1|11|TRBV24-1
TGTGCTACCAAGGACGGGGCTGAAGCTTTCTTT
CATKDGAEAFF